The present TCR beta chain was sequenced within a study of cytomegalovirus exposure and HLA in healthy donors (TCRdb year 2017). In terms of the full investigation: The 666 repertoires of the first cohort and the approximately 130 validation repertoires were produced on the same platform, according to a later analysis. The study was designed to test whether signatures of past pathogen exposure could be identified by cataloging public T cell receptors. Along with the roughly 700-subject first cohort, a separate validation cohort of 120 different subjects was used. To predict cytomegalovirus infection status, the study combined high-throughput TCR immunosequencing, statistical association of individual TCRs with disease status, and machine learning. The full study reports these points: In vitro tests confirmed that a few of the cytomegalovirus-associated TCR beta chains recognize cytomegalovirus antigens. The classifier was reported to diagnose cytomegalovirus status with high specificity and sensitivity in both the original and validation cohorts. In a later analysis, TCRs clustered in the first cohort were found to also tend to co-occur in the roughly 120 validation repertoires, with approximately 95% of cluster scores above 0. In the study, 150 to 200 TCR beta chains were listed as associated with cytomegalovirus. Across donors, most TCR sequences were observed very rarely, whereas some public TCRs were present in many individuals. The validation cohort had no HLA typing available for a later analysis, so co-occurrence within that cohort was assessed over all 130 or so repertoires. The authors suggested that the approach could potentially be generalized to other disease states and immunological phenotypes.

The library was obtained by the immunoSEQ multiplex PCR assay. The paper's data handling went like this. A statistical classification framework was developed to diagnose cytomegalovirus status using the catalog of TCR beta chain sequences. TCRdb provides this immuneACCESS table in a form limited to in-frame rearrangements. Some clones are lacking; in checked studies, under half of them reflect an unresolved V gene, and why the rest are absent is not known. That table supplies the V and J calls and clone size; D and trimming were determined from the DNA. The sample has some 84,000 clones on record, approximately 91% of them singletons. In total, the top ten clones hold over 2% of the sample. Separate from the roughly 650-subject first cohort, the validation cohort of around 130 subjects was the group to which the donors belonged. A word on this clone: Its recognized antigen is unknown. Per-base qualities were not stored, and no clone one base away is much larger.

The CDR1 and CDR2 encoded by the germline V gene are SGDLS and YYNGEE. From V the trimming removes 0 bases and from J it removes 4 bases, while the gene matches leave 5 bases of the junction unaccounted for. The CDR3 numbers 16 residues from cysteine through phenylalanine. Of all the DNA, just the CDR3 is kept, 48 bases in frame from base 1. The rearranged segments are TRBV9 and TRBJ2-5; 11 bases in the junction line up with TRBD2. The sequenced sample consisted of PBMCs. This TCR came from a man aged 25 to 40 in good health and CMV-seronegative. The DNA is as follows: TGTGCCAGCAGCGTAGTAGCGGGGGGGCCGGGAGAGACCCAGTACTTC. Its translation reads: CASSVVAGGPGETQYF.